Listed here is a single TCR beta chain. Its antigen is as yet unknown. Preparation of TCR beta libraries was done by quantitative 5'-RACE with molecular barcodes. TCRdb fed the 5' RACE reads into MiXCR, producing one record per CDR3 protein. In the table there are just under 550,000 distinct CDR3 sequences, over 9.5% of which are singletons. CDR1 and CDR2 from the germline V gene are MNHEY and SVGAGI. The CDR3 is 17 residues long. Trimming at V came to 1 base and at J to 0 bases, leaving 5 bases not matched to a gene. The data were taken from a study of CD8 T cells in ankylosing spondylitis. General observations from the study: Characteristic, it appeared, of ankylosing spondylitis blood was a TCR beta motif of about eight highly homologous variants. Disease-linked clones were CD8+ and relatively rare in peripheral blood. According to the report, clones linked to the disease were significantly enriched in matched synovial fluid samples taken from ankylosing spondylitis patients. Several of the motif variants were reported before in synovial fluid and blood from reactive arthritis.

The V gene is TRBV6-5, the J gene TRBJ2-1; TRBD2 agrees at 8 bases. The source is a male donor with ankylosing spondylitis. Source material: blood, either unsorted or a sorted T cell fraction (not recorded which). CDR3 bases: TGTGCCAGCAGTTACTGGGCGGGAGGCAGCTCCTACAATGAGCAGTTCTTC. It yields the protein CASSYWAGGSSYNEQFF.